The 19 T cell receptor beta chains given below trace back to one sample, sequenced in a study of metastatic and nonmetastatic thyroid tumors. TCRdb used MiXCR to call clones anew from the PCR reads. This sample has 30,000 to 40,000 clones; approximately 30% occur once, and the top ten carry 7.8%. There were no patients who had received any treatment before thyroid surgery. Sequenced sample: blood. Every receptor here comes from a female donor with papillary thyroid cancer or a benign thyroid nodule (not recorded which). Some clones in this sample may be carry-over from other donors' samples.

This clone was picked up one time. The V call is TRBV11-1, the J call TRBJ1-6; D is unresolved. Germline values: CDR1 SGHAT, CDR2 FQDESV (reference sequence). Deletions cut 4 bases from V and 0 bases from J, with 13 bases between. This CDR3 region has 17 residues. The chain's CDR3 is CASSSRPTLSYNSPLHF. CDR3 sequence (DNA): TGTGCCAGCAGCTCAAGACCGACGCTCTCCTATAATTCACCCCTCCACTTT.

This clone was observed many times. This sequence joins TRBV12-3 or TRBV12-4 and TRBJ1-6; D gene ambiguous. Trimming removed 5 bases at V and 7 bases at J, with 12 bases between. The CDR3 length is 14 residues. CDR3 residues: CASSPGIPNSPLHF. DNA for the CDR3: TGTGCCAGCAGTCCCGGCATCCCCAATTCACCCCTCCACTTT.

At least ten counts were recorded for this clone. The CDR3 loop reads CASSLTPRQGVTQYF. Written as DNA, the CDR3 is TGTGCCAGCAGCTTAACTCCCCGACAGGGAGTAACCCAGTACTTC. The V call is TRBV7-3, the J call TRBJ2-5; 7 nucleotides align to TRBD1. J lost 8 bases, V lost 0 bases, and 9 bases had no gene match. CDR3 length: 15 residues. Germline V gene lookup returns CDR1 SGHTA and CDR2 FQGTGA.

The V gene is TRBV5-1, the J gene TRBJ2-1, with a tentative D call TRBD1 (5 bases). Germline CDR1 is SGHRS and CDR2 is YFSETQ. V was trimmed by 4 bases and J by 5 bases, leaving 22 bases between them. The CDR3 extends over 17 amino acids. The CDR3 spells CASSQNPPDTYHNEQFF. CDR3 nucleotide sequence: TGCGCCAGCAGCCAGAACCCGCCGGACACGTACCACAATGAGCAGTTCTTC.

This clone was picked up many times. The rearrangement links TRBV7-2 to TRBJ2-5; D call uncertain. This CDR3 is 13 amino acids long. CDR1 and CDR2 from the germline V gene are SGHTA and FQGNSA. V was trimmed by 1 base and J by 4 bases, leaving 7 bases between them. DNA of the CDR3: TGTGCCAGCAGCTTAGATCCCGCAGAGACCCAGTACTTC. Encoded protein: CASSLDPAETQYF.

The chain carries TRBV7-9 and TRBJ2-7; TRBD1 agrees at 9 bases. V was pared by 5 bases and J by 5 bases, with 7 bases of the junction left unmatched. The germline CDR1 and CDR2 sequences are SEHNR and FQNEAQ (reference sequence). The CDR3 spans 14 residues. CDR3: CASSEQGAVHEQYF. The CDR3 DNA is TGTGCCAGCAGCGAACAGGGGGCAGTCCACGAGCAGTACTTC.

This chain uses TRBV27 with TRBJ2-1; 9 positions match TRBD2. The V segment lost 6 bases and the J segment 15 bases; nucleotides outside the gene matches: 18. This CDR3 is 15 amino acids long. The V gene's germline CDR1 is MNHEY and CDR2 SMNVEV (reference sequence). CDR3 sequence reads: CASRRERGVPRDRFF. The CDR3 DNA sequence: TGTGCCAGCAGGAGAGAGCGGGGGGTCCCGAGGGACAGGTTCTTC.

This clone was seen at least ten times. The rearrangement uses TRBV4-1 and TRBJ2-3; 8 bases map to TRBD2. With V trimmed by 3 bases and J by 10 bases, 15 bases remained unmatched. There are 16 residues in the CDR3. Germline V CDR1 and CDR2: MGHRA, YSYEKL. CDR3 loop: CASSHPTREGRGAQYF. The DNA for the CDR3 is TGCGCCAGCAGCCACCCGACACGGGAGGGTCGTGGGGCGCAGTATTTT.

This clone was counted a single time. The V gene is TRBV4-1, the J gene TRBJ1-1; D is unresolved. CDR1 is MGHRA, CDR2 YSYEKL, per germline. Between the trimmed V and J ends, which lost 1 base and 1 base, there was a span of 4 bases. The CDR3 totals 13 residues. The CDR3 nucleotides read TGCGCCAGCAGCCAAGTTACGAACACTGAAGCTTTCTTT. This codes for CASSQVTNTEAFF.

This clone rates as medium-sized. J is TRBJ1-6 and V is TRBV20-1; TRBD1 aligns across 8 bases. Germline CDR1 and CDR2: DFQATT and SNEGSKA (reference sequence). There are 14 residues in the CDR3. The CDR3 DNA is TGCAGCCCGCGACCAGGAAACAGGGGGACGCCCCTCCACTTT. Protein product: CSPRPGNRGTPLHF.

Within the sample, this clone is medium-sized. The V call is TRBV10-2, the J call TRBJ2-7; weak D call: TRBD2 (6 bases). The ends were cut back, 7 bases at V and 3 bases at J, with 7 bases in the middle. This CDR3 is 11 amino acids long. Germline CDR1 WSHSY, CDR2 SAAADI. CDR3 protein: CASMGGYEQYF. The DNA for the CDR3 is TGCGCCAGCATGGGGGGCTACGAGCAGTACTTC.

CDR3 bases: TGTGCCAGCTCACCAGGACGGGGCACAGATACGCAGTATTTT. The encoded protein is CASSPGRGTDTQYF. The gene calls are TRBV18 and TRBJ2-3; D gene ambiguous. V lost 2 bases and J lost 1, with 7 bases in between. CDR1 and CDR2 from the germline V gene are KGHSH and LQKENI. CDR3 length equals 14 residues.

V gene TRBV14 combines with J gene TRBJ2-1; no clear D. The CDR3 covers 17 residues. CDR1 SGHDN and CDR2 FVKESK come from the germline V gene. V was pared by 0 bases and J by 4 bases, with 16 bases between. The CDR3 loop reads CASSQDTSVGLYNEQFF. CDR3 DNA: TGTGCCAGCAGCCAAGACACCAGCGTGGGGTTGTACAATGAGCAGTTCTTC.

On this clone: The junction shows a germline mismatch at one end, possibly a read error. The chain recombines TRBV4-2 with TRBJ2-4; 10 nucleotides line up with TRBD2. The germline gives CDR1 LGHNA, CDR2 YNFKEQ. The CDR3 spans 16 residues. This chain's CDR3 is CASIQAVLAGVDMQYF. Written as DNA, the CDR3 is TGTGCCAGCATCCAAGCGGTTCTAGCGGGAGTAGACATGCAGTACTTC.

This clone turned up a few times. V and J are TRBV24-1 and TRBJ2-3; no clear D gene. CDR1 and CDR2 (germline): KGHDR, SFDVKD. The CDR3 is 15 amino acids. The ends were cut back, 1 base at V and 3 bases at J, with 10 bases in the middle. The chain's CDR3 is CATSDFQTSTDTQYF. CDR3 DNA sequence: TGTGCCACCAGTGATTTCCAGACGTCTACAGATACGCAGTATTTT.

This clone was seen repeatedly, ten times or more. This sequence joins TRBV19 and TRBJ1-4; TRBD1 matches 8 bases. The CDR3 sequence is 15 residues long. The ends lost 6 bases at V and 6 bases at J; junction bases unmatched: 9. Germline V gives CDR1 LNHDA, CDR2 SQIVND (reference sequence). CDR3 amino acids: CASSPLQGGYEKLFF. CDR3 DNA sequence: TGTGCCAGTAGCCCCTTACAGGGGGGATATGAAAAACTGTTTTTT.

The V call is TRBV6-4, the J call TRBJ2-2, with 8 bases lining up with TRBD1. This CDR3 spans 15 amino acids. The germline V gene encodes CDR1 MRHNA and CDR2 SNTAGT. After removal of 6 bases from V and 1 base from J, the junction contained 4 bases not matched to a gene. CDR3 nucleotides: TGTGCCAGCAGCCCAGGGGGCCTGAACACCGGGGAGCTGTTTTTT. Protein: CASSPGGLNTGELFF.

This clone was picked up many times. The chain uses TRBV30 and TRBJ2-3; TRBD1 matches at 7 bases. The length of the CDR3 is 14 residues. V shed 2 bases and J 6 bases; nucleotides not matched to a gene: 8. Germline CDR1 reads GTSNPN; CDR2 reads SVGIG (reference sequence). The CDR3 DNA reads TGTGCCTGGAGTTTAGGACAGGTCGGGGATACGCAGTATTTT. Residues: CAWSLGQVGDTQYF. The variable domain in full, completed from reference TRBV30 and TRBJ2-3, reads SQTIHQWPATLVQPVGSPLSLECTVEGTSNPNLYWYRQAAGRGLQLLFYSVGIGQISSEVPQNLSASRPQDRQFILSSKKLLLSDSGFYLCAWSLGQVGDTQYFGPGTRLTVL.

By sample fraction, this clone is medium-sized. The chain is built from TRBV27 and TRBJ2-7; D tentatively reads TRBD1 or TRBD2 (6 bases each). CDR1 is MNHEY and CDR2 is SMNVEV in the germline V gene (reference sequence). This CDR3 is built from 12 residues. V was shortened by 6 bases and J by 5 bases, with 11 bases between the two germline ends. The CDR3 sequence is CASSRGLDEQYF. The CDR3 region has the DNA TGTGCCAGCAGCCGGGGGCTCGACGAGCAGTACTTC.